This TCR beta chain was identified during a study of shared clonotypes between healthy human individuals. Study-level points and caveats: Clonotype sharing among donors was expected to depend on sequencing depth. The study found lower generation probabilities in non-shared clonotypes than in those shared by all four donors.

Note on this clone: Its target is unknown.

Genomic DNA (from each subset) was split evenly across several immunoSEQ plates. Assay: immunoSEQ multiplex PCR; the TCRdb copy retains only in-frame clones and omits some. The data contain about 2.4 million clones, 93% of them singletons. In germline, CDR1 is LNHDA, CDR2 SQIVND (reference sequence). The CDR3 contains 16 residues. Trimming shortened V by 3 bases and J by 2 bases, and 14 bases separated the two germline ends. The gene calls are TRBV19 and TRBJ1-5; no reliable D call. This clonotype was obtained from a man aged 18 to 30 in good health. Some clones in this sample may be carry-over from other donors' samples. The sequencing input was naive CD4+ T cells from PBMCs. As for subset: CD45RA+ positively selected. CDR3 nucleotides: TGTGCCAGTAGTATGCAACCAGCTGTCGGCAATCAGCCCCAGCATTTT. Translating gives CASSMQPAVGNQPQHF.